The 30 T cell receptor beta chains given below trace back to one sample, sequenced in a study of shared clonotypes between healthy human individuals. Positive CCR7 selection of CD45RO-negative cells yielded the naive CD8 cells, and terminally differentiated effector memory CD45RA+ cells were excluded. Clones were read by immunoSEQ multiplex PCR, and TCRdb kept only the in-frame ones, dropping some. Seen here are about 2.1 million clones, about 92% observed once, and the top ten hold under 2%. Input material: naive CD8+ T cells from PBMCs. These receptors all stem from a young man in good health. Some clones in this sample may be carry-over from other donors' samples.

The chain couples TRBV6-5 to TRBJ2-2; TRBD1 agrees at 8 bases. The CDR3 length is 14 residues. The trim removed 10 bases at V and 6 bases at J, leaving 10 bases unmatched. Looked up from germline, CDR1 is MNHEY and CDR2 is SVGAGI. In DNA form, the CDR3 reads TGTGCCACGGAGGACAGGGAGGACGCCGGGGAGCTGTTTTTT. Translation gives CATEDREDAGELFF.

The V and J genes are TRBV27 and TRBJ2-7; no reliable D call. V lost 7 bases to trimming and J lost 5 bases, with 12 bases between them. Germline loops: CDR1 MNHEY, CDR2 SMNVEV (reference sequence). The CDR3 length is 12 residues. As DNA, the CDR3 is TGTGCCAGCACCGGGCCAGACCACGAGCAGTACTTC. This translates into CASTGPDHEQYF.

A remark on this clone: Other DNA variants within this sample encode the same CDR3. The chain recombines TRBV11-2 with TRBJ2-1, with TRBD2 matching over 10 bases. This CDR3 region has 16 residues. The germline gives CDR1 SGHAT, CDR2 FQNNGV. J lost 4 bases, V lost 1 base, and 4 bases had no gene match. CDR3 nucleotide sequence: TGTGCCAGCAGCTTAGTCAGGACTAGCGGTTACAATGAGCAGTTCTTC. As protein: CASSLVRTSGYNEQFF.

This chain links TRBV4-1 with TRBJ1-1, with D possibly TRBD1 on 6 matching bases. The germline CDR1 and CDR2 sequences are MGHRA and YSYEKL. The V gene lost 6 bases and the J gene lost 4 bases, with 18 bases spanning the gap. This CDR3 spans 15 amino acids. The CDR3 nucleotides read TGCGCCAGCAGGCTTAACAGGGAGGCGCTCACTGAAGCTTTCTTT. Encoded protein: CASRLNREALTEAFF.

V usage is TRBV11-3 and J usage is TRBJ1-4; D unclear. Trimming took off 5 bases at V and 7 bases at J, with 11 bases between the two ends. Germline assignment: CDR1 SGHNT and CDR2 YENEEA. The length of the CDR3 is 13 residues. CDR3 DNA: TGTGCCAGCAGCCGGATATTCGGTGAAAAACTGTTTTTT. Encoded protein: CASSRIFGEKLFF.

The chain combines TRBV9 with TRBJ2-1; D gene uncertain. The CDR3 runs to 14 residues. Germline CDR1 is SGDLS and CDR2 is YYNGEE. V dropped 4 bases and J dropped 6 bases, with 14 bases sitting between them. The CDR3 DNA is TGTGCCAGCAGCCCCTCCCGTACGTTCAATGAGCAGTTCTTC. Protein: CASSPSRTFNEQFF.

The rearrangement joins TRBV5-1 to TRBJ1-2, with D possibly matching TRBD1 (5 bases). There are 14 residues in the CDR3. Trimming cost V 4 bases and J 8 bases, with 18 bases left between them. Germline loops: CDR1 SGHRS, CDR2 YFSETQ. The CDR3, as DNA: TGCGCCAGCAGCCAGCCGGGACCCCTGGGAGGCTACACCTTC. Amino acid sequence: CASSQPGPLGGYTF. Together with reference TRBV5-1 and TRBJ1-2, the CDR3 gives the full variable domain: KAGVTQTPRYLIKTRGQQVTLSCSPISGHRSVSWYQQTPGQGLQFLFEYFSETQRNKGNFPGRFSGRQFSNSRSEMNVSTLELGDSALYLCASSQPGPLGGYTFGSGTRLTVV.

For this clone: Possible read error: a much larger clone is one base away. The chain is built from TRBV7-2 and TRBJ1-5, with unresolved D. Trimming shortened V by 1 base and J by 7 bases, and 5 bases separated the two germline ends. Germline V gives CDR1 SGHTA, CDR2 FQGNSA. CDR3 length equals 12 residues. CDR3 nucleotide sequence: TGTGCCAGCAGCTTAGGGAAGCAGCCCCAGCATTTT. Translated: CASSLGKQPQHF.

The chain links TRBV6-5 to TRBJ1-2; 9 bases are a match to TRBD1. The CDR3 has 14 residues. Germline V gives CDR1 MNHEY, CDR2 SVGAGI. With 7 bases clipped from V and 5 bases from J, the junction kept 8 bases outside the gene matches. CDR3: CASTQQGADYGYTF. For the CDR3, the DNA is TGTGCCAGCACCCAACAGGGGGCGGATTATGGCTACACCTTC.

The chain is built from TRBV4-2 and TRBJ2-5, with TRBD2 matching over 7 bases. The CDR3 spans 16 residues. The V gene end was trimmed by 3 bases and the J gene end by 2 bases; junction bases not matched to a gene: 9. CDR1 and CDR2 (germline): LGHNA, YNFKEQ. The DNA for the CDR3 is TGTGCCAGCAGCCACGTGGGAGGGGTAGATCAAGAGACCCAGTACTTC. Protein product: CASSHVGGVDQETQYF.

The rearrangement uses TRBV27 and TRBJ2-3, with 7 bases lining up with TRBD1. V trimming: 8 bases; J trimming: 2 bases; junction bases outside the gene matches: 10. Per germline, CDR1 MNHEY and CDR2 SMNVEV (reference sequence). This CDR3 spans 15 amino acids. For the CDR3, the DNA is TGTGCCAGCGGACGGCCCAGGGGGACCACAGATACGCAGTATTTT. As protein: CASGRPRGTTDTQYF.

This clone showed up just once. The chain is built from TRBV6-4 and TRBJ2-1, with TRBD1 as a possible D gene (6 bases). CDR1 MRHNA and CDR2 SNTAGT come from the germline V gene. This CDR3 spans 14 amino acids. V lost 0 bases, J lost 9 bases, and 12 bases lay in between. The CDR3 sequence is CASSDSTGRGEQFF. In nucleotides, the CDR3 is TGTGCCAGCAGTGACTCCACAGGGAGAGGTGAGCAGTTCTTC.

The chain joins TRBV7-2 to TRBJ2-5; 7 positions agree with TRBD1. V lost 4 bases and J lost 1; bases outside the gene matches: 9. This CDR3 comprises 16 residues. In germline, CDR1 is SGHTA, CDR2 FQGNSA. In DNA form, the CDR3 reads TGTGCCAGCAGCTCACTAGGGGGCGGGTTCCAAGAGACCCAGTACTTC. It yields the protein CASSSLGGGFQETQYF. Together with reference TRBV7-2 and TRBJ2-5, the CDR3 gives the full variable domain: GAGVSQSPSNKVTEKGKDVELRCDPISGHTALYWYRQSLGQGLEFLIYFQGNSAPDKSGLPSDRFSAERTGGSVSTLTIQRTQQEDSAVYLCASSSLGGGFQETQYFGPGTRLLVL.

The V call is TRBV19, the J call TRBJ1-1; no reliable D call. The CDR3 contains 14 residues. Trimming took 8 bases from V and 6 from J, leaving 19 bases between them. Germline assignment: CDR1 LNHDA and CDR2 SQIVND (reference sequence). The CDR3, as DNA: TGTGCCAGTGCCACCCCCGAGGGCGAGGCTGAAGCTTTCTTT. Amino acid sequence: CASATPEGEAEAFF. The variable domain in full, with the rest retrieved from reference TRBV19 and TRBJ1-1, is DGGITQSPKYLFRKEGQNVTLSCEQNLNHDAMYWYRQDPGQGLRLIYYSQIVNDFQKGDIAEGYSVSREKKESFPLTVTSAQKNPTAFYLCASATPEGEAEAFFGQGTRLTVV.

This sequence joins TRBV6-1 and TRBJ2-5, with 9 positions matching TRBD2. Trimming removed 4 bases from V and 12 bases from J; junction bases left unmatched: 9. Germline V gene data show CDR1 as MNHNS and CDR2 as SASEGT. The CDR3 length is 13 residues. DNA of the CDR3: TGTGCCAGCAGTGTCCCGGGGCGACTAGCGGAGTACTTC. It encodes CASSVPGRLAEYF.

The chain links TRBV2 to TRBJ2-7; D gene ambiguous. V lost 4 bases, J lost 9 bases, and 13 bases lay in between. Germline values: CDR1 SNHLY, CDR2 FYNNEI. This CDR3 contains 12 residues. This chain's CDR3 is CASSGDPLGQYF. The CDR3 DNA follows: TGTGCCAGCAGTGGCGACCCCTTGGGGCAGTACTTC.

This chain uses TRBV2 with TRBJ1-1; perhaps TRBD1 as D (5 bases). The germline gives CDR1 SNHLY, CDR2 FYNNEI. V lost 3 bases, J lost 6 bases, and 14 bases lay in between. The CDR3 length is 14 residues. CDR3 in amino acids: CASSEGQFLAEAFF. Written as DNA, the CDR3 is TGTGCCAGCAGTGAGGGGCAATTTTTAGCTGAAGCTTTCTTT.

On this clone itself: The same CDR3 can be traced to other DNA sequences in this sample. The chain couples TRBV19 to TRBJ2-7; 7 bases are a match to TRBD1. CDR1 and CDR2 (germline): LNHDA, SQIVND (reference sequence). The CDR3 sequence is 13 residues long. The V segment lost 3 bases and the J segment 4 bases; nucleotides outside the gene matches: 3. The CDR3 bases are TGTGCCAGTAGTATTGGGACAGCTTACGAGCAGTACTTC. Its protein product is CASSIGTAYEQYF.

Worth noting for this clone: Other nucleotide sequences from this sample produce the same CDR3. J is TRBJ2-1 and V is TRBV27, with no clear D. V lost 6 bases and J 5 bases, leaving 14 bases between the germline ends. This CDR3 comprises 14 residues. CDR1 is MNHEY, CDR2 SMNVEV, per germline (reference sequence). CDR3 sequence reads: CASSLSGPHNEQFF. DNA of the CDR3: TGTGCCAGCAGCCTATCTGGGCCTCACAATGAGCAGTTCTTC.

The J gene is TRBJ2-5, the V gene TRBV29-1, with a tentative D call TRBD1 (5 bases). V lost 7 bases to trimming and J lost 1 base, with 13 bases between them. CDR3 length: 13 residues. Per the germline V gene, CDR1 is SQVTM and CDR2 is ANQGSEA. The CDR3, as DNA: TGCAGCGCCAAAACAGGTTTCCAAGAGACCCAGTACTTC. It encodes CSAKTGFQETQYF.

The V call is TRBV5-8, the J call TRBJ2-7, with 8 bases that match TRBD2. V was pared by 5 bases and J by 4 bases, with 14 bases of the junction left unmatched. CDR3 length: 16 amino acids. Germline V gene lookup returns CDR1 SGHTS and CDR2 YDEGEE. The CDR3 sequence is CASRRKPIAGTYEQYF. CDR3 DNA: TGTGCCAGCAGGAGAAAACCCATAGCGGGAACTTACGAGCAGTACTTC.

V gene TRBV28 combines with J gene TRBJ1-2, with D possibly being TRBD1 (5 bases). Trimming took off 6 bases at V and 0 bases at J, with 8 bases between the two ends. The CDR3 sequence is 13 residues long. CDR1 is MDHEN, CDR2 SYDVKM, per germline. The chain's CDR3 is CASRMTANYGYTF. The CDR3 DNA reads TGTGCCAGCAGGATGACAGCTAACTATGGCTACACCTTC.

Comments on this clone: This sample includes further DNA sequences coding for the same CDR3. This chain's CDR3 is CASSPWTASYEQYF. The CDR3 nucleotides are TGTGCCAGTAGTCCCTGGACAGCCTCCTACGAGCAGTACTTC. The chain has TRBV19 and TRBJ2-7; D is perhaps TRBD1 (6 bases). Germline CDR1 and CDR2: LNHDA and SQIVND (reference sequence). V was trimmed by 5 bases and J by 0 bases, leaving 11 bases between them. This CDR3 is built from 14 residues.

The chain combines TRBV28 with TRBJ2-3; D remains unclear. Trimming took off 3 bases at V and 3 bases at J, with 13 bases between the two ends. Germline loops: CDR1 MDHEN, CDR2 SYDVKM. This CDR3 spans 15 amino acids. The CDR3 nucleotides read TGTGCCAGCAGTTTTTCCCCCCGACGGACAGATACGCAGTATTTT. Amino acid sequence: CASSFSPRRTDTQYF.

The chain combines TRBV5-1 with TRBJ1-1, with a weak D call TRBD1 (6 bases). V lost 4 bases, J lost 4 bases, and 20 bases lay in between. The CDR3 has 16 amino acids. Germline V gives CDR1 SGHRS, CDR2 YFSETQ. In nucleotides, the CDR3 is TGCGCCAGCAGCCTGGAGGGGGGCATCGAGGTCACTGAAGCTTTCTTT. Translating gives CASSLEGGIEVTEAFF.

The gene calls are TRBV30 and TRBJ1-2, with 7 bases lining up with TRBD1. The germline gives CDR1 GTSNPN, CDR2 SVGIG (reference sequence). The CDR3 is made up of 13 amino acids. The ends lost 8 bases at V and 5 bases at J; junction bases unmatched: 11. This chain's CDR3 is CAAVRGPGYGYTF. As DNA, the CDR3 is TGTGCCGCCGTAAGGGGGCCCGGATATGGCTACACCTTC.

The chain combines TRBV11-3 with TRBJ2-1, with D perhaps being TRBD1 or TRBD2 (6 bases each). Germline V gene lookup returns CDR1 SGHNT and CDR2 YENEEA. There are 15 residues in the CDR3. Trimming pared 5 bases from V and 0 bases from J, leaving 11 bases between. In DNA, the CDR3 is TGTGCCAGCAGCACAGGGAGGAGCTCCTACAATGAGCAGTTCTTC. As protein: CASSTGRSSYNEQFF.

The V and J genes are TRBV11-2 and TRBJ2-1; 7 bases fit TRBD2. After removal of 5 bases from V and 1 base from J, the junction contained 11 bases not matched to a gene. CDR3 size: 17 residues. Per germline, CDR1 SGHAT and CDR2 FQNNGV. CDR3 DNA sequence: TGTGCCAGCAGCCCCCGGGGAGGGTATCGGTCCTACAATGAGCAGTTCTTC. Its translation is CASSPRGGYRSYNEQFF. Full variable domain (outside the CDR3, taken from reference TRBV11-2 and TRBJ2-1): EAGVAQSPRYKIIEKRQSVAFWCNPISGHATLYWYQQILGQGPKLLIQFQNNGVVDDSQLPKDRFSAERLKGVDSTLKIQPAKLEDSAVYLCASSPRGGYRSYNEQFFGPGTRLTVL.

This clone was counted only a few times. The chain combines TRBV7-9 with TRBJ1-4; tentative D call: TRBD1 (5 bases). V was pared by 5 bases and J by 6 bases, with 19 bases between. CDR3 length: 16 residues. Germline values: CDR1 SEHNR, CDR2 FQNEAQ (reference sequence). The CDR3 here is CASSRRTGLFDEKLFF. The DNA for the CDR3 is TGTGCCAGCAGCAGAAGGACGGGACTTTTCGATGAAAAACTGTTTTTT.

This clone came up once. The junction shows a germline mismatch at one end, possibly a read error. The chain recombines TRBV2 with TRBJ2-5; D ambiguous. The DNA end lines up better with TRBJ2-7; the J call may be wrong. The CDR3 totals 13 residues. Germline lookup yields CDR1 SNHLY and CDR2 FYNNEI. As DNA, the CDR3 is TGTGCCAGCAGCGAAGCAGATCTAAACGAGCAGTACTTC. Translated: CASSEADLNEQYF.